This TCR beta chain was sequenced in a study of CD8 T cells in Susac syndrome (dated by TCRdb to 2018 to 2020). Background on the whole study: The study used repertoire sequencing to test whether antigen drove CD8+ T cell activation and differentiation in Susac syndrome.

On the study overall, not on this receptor specifically: The study acknowledged that relatively few individuals were included in the TCR sequencing and HLA analysis.

RNA was extracted using the RNeasy kit, and about 0.45 to 1 ug of the RNA was reverse transcribed with random hexamers. TCR beta CDR3 regions were amplified with the immunoSEQ multiplex PCR assay covering 54 Vbeta and 13 Jbeta segments. PCR amplification bias was corrected using a synthetic template baseline for primer optimization and computational correction. On the authors' methods: Reads were annotated to V, D and J genes per IMGT and analyzed with immunoSEQ Analyzer, keeping only productive sequences. To calculate clonality, Shannon entropy was normalized by log2 of the number of productive unique sequences and then subtracted from one. Public and private clones were assessed among the 100 most prevalent clones of each patient and control. A clone was defined as Susac-specific if it was absent from the healthy and MS cohorts, from approximately 980 published viral clones and from other ImmuneACCESS disease sequences. Through fastp at Q25 and MiXCR, TCRdb rebuilt clones from the public reads, retaining in-frame beta chains. Duplicate CDR3 protein sequences are folded into a single record with the most common DNA and genes. What appears here as the V and J calls and clone size reflects TCRdb's work, not the paper's. Here the sample has roughly 160,000 distinct CDR3 sequences; about 95% occur a single time. Clones ranked in the top ten supply around 0.14% of the sample.

Measured from the cysteine to the phenylalanine, the CDR3 is 14 residues long. The only DNA kept is the CDR3, 42 bases in frame from the first base. Based on the germline V gene (reference sequence), the CDR1 and CDR2 sequences are DFQATT and SNEGSKA. V has 1 base trimmed and J has 2 bases trimmed; junction bases matching no gene number 0. This clonotype appeared a single time. Its antigen remains undetermined. The record has no base qualities; no much larger clone is one base away. Single-read evidence is weak. Peripheral blood CD8+ and CD4+ T cells from healthy donors, Susac syndrome patients and multiple sclerosis patients were profiled by high-throughput TCR beta sequencing. The healthy donors served as controls matched for age and sex. Bulk CD8+ and CD4+ T cells were purified by magnetic negative isolation, while CD8+ TEMRA cells were enriched using FACS. Blood was drawn into EDTA tubes, processed within 24 hours, and PBMCs were isolated by density gradient centrifugation. PBMCs intended for TCR sequencing were cryopreserved in liquid nitrogen and thawed later in a water bath at 37 degrees C. The sorted or isolated CD4+, CD8+ and CD8+ TEMRA cells had a purity of 90% or higher.

The material sequenced was CD4+ T cells from PBMCs. This TCR derives from a human donor in good health. The chain is assembled from TRBV20-1 and TRBJ1-2; 11 central nucleotides agree with TRBD1. The CDR3 here reads CSARGDRGNYGYTF. The sequenced DNA: TGCAGTGCTAGAGGGGACAGGGGGAACTATGGCTACACCTTC.